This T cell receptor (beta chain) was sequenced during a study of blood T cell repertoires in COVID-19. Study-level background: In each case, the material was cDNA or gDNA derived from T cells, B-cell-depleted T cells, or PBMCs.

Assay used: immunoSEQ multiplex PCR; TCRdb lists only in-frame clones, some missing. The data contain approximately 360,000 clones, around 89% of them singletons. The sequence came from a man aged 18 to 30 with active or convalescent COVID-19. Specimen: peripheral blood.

Here the CDR3 DNA reads TGTGCCAGTAGTGGGAGCTACCACGCAGATACGCAGTATTTT. The encoded protein is CASSGSYHADTQYF. The chain links TRBV19 to TRBJ2-3; weak D call: TRBD2 (5 bases). Germline-derived CDR1 and CDR2 are LNHDA and SQIVND (reference sequence). V was shortened by 5 bases and J by 4 bases, with 13 bases between the two germline ends. CDR3 size: 14 residues.